The 24 T cell receptor beta chains below were found in one sample sequenced in a study of Ad26.COV2.S vaccination and SARS-CoV-2 variants. Documented treatment: roughly 20 received Ad26.COV2.S at low or high dose, single or two shots; about 5 received placebo; per-sample allocation not given. On day 63 after the first injection, vaccine and placebo recipients gave samples. Assay used: immunoSEQ multiplex PCR; TCRdb lists only in-frame clones, some missing. Altogether about 350,000 clones are present, about 89% being singletons, with the ten largest covering 5%. The sample here was peripheral blood, taken in a trial of Ad26.COV2.S vaccine versus placebo. All receptors come from a person between 18 and 59 years old who received the Ad26.COV2.S COVID-19 vaccine or a placebo.

The sample holds a few counts of this clone. The chain combines TRBV19 with TRBJ1-2; 9 bases are shared with TRBD1. V shed 4 bases, J shed 4 bases, and the junction held 4 bases outside the gene matches. The CDR3 consists of 14 residues. Germline V gene data show CDR1 as LNHDA and CDR2 as SQIVND (reference sequence). As DNA, the CDR3 is TGTGCCAGTAGTACACGGGACAGGGCCTATGGCTACACCTTC. This encodes CASSTRDRAYGYTF.

This chain links TRBV12-3 or TRBV12-4 with TRBJ1-2; TRBD1 is a possible D gene (5 bases). Deletions cut 7 bases from V and 4 bases from J, with 13 bases between. The CDR3 is made up of 13 amino acids. CDR3 in amino acids: CASKGQLLYGYTF. In DNA form, the CDR3 reads TGTGCCAGCAAGGGGCAGCTCCTCTATGGCTACACCTTC.

This chain connects TRBV28 to TRBJ1-2; possible D gene TRBD1, 6 bases. The germline V gene has CDR1 MDHEN and CDR2 SYDVKM. V was trimmed by 4 bases and J by 4 bases, leaving 16 bases between them. The CDR3 extends over 15 amino acids. The CDR3 loop is CASSSSTGWGYGYTF. In nucleotides, the CDR3 is TGTGCCAGCAGTTCGTCGACAGGCTGGGGCTATGGCTACACCTTC.

V is TRBV5-6 and J is TRBJ2-5; tentatively, D is TRBD1 or TRBD2 (6 bases each). The CDR3 runs 14 residues. From germline, CDR1 is SGHDT and CDR2 YYEEEE. V shed 0 bases and J shed 5 bases, with 11 bases lying between them. CDR3 DNA sequence: TGTGCCAGCAGCTTGGTAGGGGGGCTGGAGACCCAGTACTTC. It is translated as CASSLVGGLETQYF.

The CDR3: CASSKEVSRDSYEQYF. CDR3 coding DNA: TGTGCCAGCAGCAAAGAGGTAAGCAGGGACTCCTACGAGCAGTACTTC. This chain uses TRBV21-1 with TRBJ2-7; TRBD1, as called in the table, went unchecked against the DNA. TRBV21-1 is a recognized pseudogene. The CDR3 is 16 amino acids.

This clone was observed once. V and J are TRBV6-5 and TRBJ2-7; 8 bases map to TRBD1. CDR3 length equals 15 residues. The V gene end was trimmed by 5 bases and the J gene end by 4 bases; junction bases not matched to a gene: 10. Germline CDR1 is MNHEY and CDR2 is SVGAGI. For the CDR3, the DNA is TGTGCCAGCAGTAACGGGGCAGGGGGCGCTTACGAGCAGTACTTC. As protein: CASSNGAGGAYEQYF.

This clone appeared a single time. The CDR3, as DNA: TGCGCCAGCAGCTTGGCTGAAACACCCCGGGACAGGTACTCCTACGAGCAGTACTTC. Its translation: CASSLAETPRDRYSYEQYF. V usage is TRBV5-1 and J usage is TRBJ2-7, with 8 bases identical to TRBD1. J gave up 0 bases and V 0 bases, and 14 bases lay outside the gene matches. CDR3 size: 19 residues. Looked up from germline, CDR1 is SGHRS and CDR2 is YFSETQ.

The rearrangement links TRBV7-9 to TRBJ1-2; the D gene is possibly TRBD1 (6 bases). V gave up 3 bases and J gave up 7 bases, with 15 bases separating them. This CDR3 has 14 amino acids. Germline V gene data show CDR1 as SEHNR and CDR2 as FQNEAQ (reference sequence). The CDR3 region is CASSLAGVNSGYTF. Here the CDR3 DNA reads TGTGCCAGCAGCTTGGCAGGGGTTAATTCTGGCTACACCTTC.

This chain connects TRBV6-4 to TRBJ2-7, with TRBD2 matching over 11 bases. In germline, CDR1 is MRHNA, CDR2 SNTAGT. Trimming removed 7 bases from V and 4 bases from J; junction bases left unmatched: 9. There are 15 residues in the CDR3. CDR3 protein: CASKDHGTSGYEQYF. The DNA for the CDR3 is TGTGCCAGCAAGGATCACGGGACTAGCGGTTACGAGCAGTACTTC.

The CDR3 loop reads CASTGVRGVNYGYTF. CDR3 bases: TGTGCCAGCACAGGTGTGAGAGGTGTGAACTATGGCTACACCTTC. The chain recombines TRBV6-5 with TRBJ1-2; no clear D. Germline values: CDR1 MNHEY, CDR2 SVGAGI. V was shortened by 7 bases and J by 2 bases, with 17 bases between the two germline ends. CDR3 length: 15 amino acids.

The CDR3 reads CATSDLNKNTGELFF. The DNA of the CDR3 is TGTGCCACCAGTGATTTAAACAAGAACACCGGGGAGCTGTTTTTT. The rearrangement uses TRBV24-1 and TRBJ2-2, with no clear D. Germline CDR1 and CDR2: KGHDR and SFDVKD. Trimming shortened V by 1 base and J by 1 base, and 6 bases separated the two germline ends. The CDR3 sequence is 15 residues long.

The CDR3 region has the DNA TGTGCCATCAAGGCAGGGAGCAATCAGCCCCAGCATTTT. Translated, it gives CAIKAGSNQPQHF. This chain connects TRBV10-3 to TRBJ1-5; perhaps TRBD1 as D (5 bases). This CDR3 spans 13 amino acids. V lost 7 bases to trimming and J lost 1 base, with 8 bases between them. In germline, CDR1 is ENHRY, CDR2 SYGVKD.

The V and J genes are TRBV5-6 and TRBJ2-1; 9 bases map to TRBD1. V was clipped by 4 bases and J by 10 bases; unmatched bases: 6. There are 13 residues in the CDR3. CDR1 is SGHDT, CDR2 YYEEEE, per germline. The CDR3 reads CASSVGTGWEQFF. The DNA of the CDR3 is TGTGCCAGCAGCGTCGGGACAGGGTGGGAGCAGTTCTTC.

V is TRBV5-5 and J is TRBJ1-2, with D uncertain. CDR1 is SGHKS, CDR2 YYEKEE, per germline (reference sequence). With 0 bases removed from V and 2 bases from J, the gap between germline ends came to 8 bases. The CDR3 length is 14 residues. The CDR3 DNA reads as TGTGCCAGCAGCTTGGTTCCCGAGAACTATGGCTACACCTTC. It is translated as CASSLVPENYGYTF.

The V gene is TRBV28, the J gene TRBJ1-6, with a weak D call TRBD1 (6 bases). V was pared by 4 bases and J by 6 bases, with 10 bases between. Germline V lookup: CDR1 MDHEN, CDR2 SYDVKM. The CDR3 extends over 14 amino acids. The CDR3 reads CASSSTGFNSPLHF. CDR3 sequence (DNA): TGTGCCAGCAGTTCCACAGGGTTTAATTCACCCCTCCACTTT. The entire variable domain, with the rest obtained from reference TRBV28 and TRBJ1-6, is as follows: DVKVTQSSRYLVKRTGEKVFLECVQDMDHENMFWYRQDPGLGLRLIYFSYDVKMKEKGDIPEGYSVSREKKERFSLILESASTNQTSMYLCASSSTGFNSPLHFGNGTRLTVT.

This clone appeared a single time. This CDR3 reads CASSPSGRDTGELFF. CDR3 sequence (DNA): TGTGCCAGCAGCCCGAGCGGGAGGGACACCGGGGAGCTGTTTTTT. This rearrangement joins TRBV7-9 to TRBJ2-2; 10 bases map to TRBD2. Germline V gene sequence: CDR1 SEHNR, CDR2 FQNEAQ (reference sequence). V dropped 5 bases and J dropped 3; count of bases not matched to a gene: 3. The length of the CDR3 is 15 residues.

The V gene is TRBV27, the J gene TRBJ2-7, with TRBD2 matching over 10 bases. This CDR3 has 15 residues. Germline V lookup: CDR1 MNHEY, CDR2 SMNVEV (reference sequence). The V gene end was trimmed by 0 bases and the J gene end by 4 bases; junction bases not matched to a gene: 3. CDR3 amino acids: CASSLSSGGVYEQYF. CDR3 coding DNA: TGTGCCAGCAGTTTATCGAGCGGGGGGGTATACGAGCAGTACTTC.

The chain joins TRBV5-1 to TRBJ2-5; 9 nucleotides line up with TRBD2. The V gene end was trimmed by 1 base and the J gene end by 0 bases; junction bases not matched to a gene: 1. This CDR3 spans 15 amino acids. The germline V gene has CDR1 SGHRS and CDR2 YFSETQ. In nucleotides, the CDR3 is TGCGCCAGCAGCTTGTCTAGCGGGAACCAAGAGACCCAGTACTTC. Its protein is CASSLSSGNQETQYF.

This chain connects TRBV11-2 to TRBJ1-1; D might be TRBD1 (6 bases). This CDR3 comprises 14 residues. CDR1 is SGHAT, CDR2 FQNNGV, per germline. V was cut by 5 bases and J by 7 bases, with 17 bases left in between. The CDR3 coding sequence is TGTGCCAGCAGCCCTGTTGGGGGCAGAAATGAAGCTTTCTTT. Translated: CASSPVGGRNEAFF.

This chain uses TRBV5-1 with TRBJ2-7; no definite D call. Between the trimmed V and J ends, which lost 0 bases and 0 bases, there was a span of 7 bases. The CDR3 is made up of 14 amino acids. The germline gives CDR1 SGHRS, CDR2 YFSETQ. CDR3 nucleotide sequence: TGCGCCAGCAGCTTGGCCATGTACTCCTACGAGCAGTACTTC. It specifies CASSLAMYSYEQYF.

Regarding this clone: The sample carries other DNA sequences with the same CDR3. This chain links TRBV7-9 with TRBJ1-1, with a tentative D call TRBD1 (6 bases). V was trimmed by 1 base and J by 0 bases, leaving 9 bases between them. The CDR3 consists of 15 residues. CDR1 is SEHNR, CDR2 FQNEAQ, per germline (reference sequence). The CDR3 DNA reads as TGTGCCAGCAGCTTAGTTACAGGGTTGAACACTGAAGCTTTCTTT. As protein: CASSLVTGLNTEAFF. Full variable domain (missing parts from reference TRBV7-9 and TRBJ1-1): DTGVSQNPRHKITKRGQNVTFRCDPISEHNRLYWYRQTLGQGPEFLTYFQNEAQLEKSRLLSDRFSAERPKGSFSTLEIQRTEQGDSAMYLCASSLVTGLNTEAFFGQGTRLTVV.

V gene TRBV5-1 combines with J gene TRBJ1-1; D gene uncertain. The CDR3 contains 14 residues. CDR1 is SGHRS and CDR2 is YFSETQ in the germline V gene. Trimming shortened V by 0 bases and J by 1 base, and 7 bases separated the two germline ends. This CDR3 is CASSLASTNTEAFF. CDR3 nucleotides: TGCGCCAGCAGCTTGGCCAGTACGAACACTGAAGCTTTCTTT.

This clone was counted a single time. This chain joins TRBV30 and TRBJ1-2; the D is unclear. The CDR3 runs to 13 residues. CDR1 is GTSNPN and CDR2 is SVGIG in the germline V gene (reference sequence). V lost 2 bases and J 4 bases, leaving 11 bases between the germline ends. CDR3 sequence: CAWSFRFAYGYTF. The CDR3 DNA reads as TGTGCCTGGAGTTTCAGGTTCGCCTATGGCTACACCTTC.

The V and J genes are TRBV15 and TRBJ1-6; D call uncertain. The germline gives CDR1 LNHNV, CDR2 YYDKDF (reference sequence). V lost 1 base and J 14 bases, leaving 15 bases between the germline ends. The CDR3 has 14 residues. The CDR3 protein is CATSRAGPEGALHF. The CDR3 DNA is TGTGCCACCAGCAGAGCAGGACCCGAGGGAGCCCTCCACTTT.